These 28 T cell receptor beta chains came from one sample sequenced in a study of immune evolution from preneoplasia to lung adenocarcinoma. Only in-frame clones appear in the TCRdb table, and some are missing; sequencing was by immunoSEQ multiplex PCR. This table has 10,000 to 14,000 clones, roughly 90% appearing once. The sequencing input was FFPE invasive lung adenocarcinoma tissue. The source of these receptors is a person aged 70 to 85 with invasive lung adenocarcinoma.

The gene calls are TRBV29-1 and TRBJ1-2, with D hard to call. The CDR3 loop spans 10 amino acids. Trimming stripped 6 bases from V and 8 bases from J, with 10 bases between. Germline V gene lookup returns CDR1 SQVTM and CDR2 ANQGSEA. The CDR3 DNA reads as TGCAGCGTATGGATCGCGGGCTACACCTTC. This codes for CSVWIAGYTF.

The gene calls are TRBV6-1 and TRBJ1-2; 9 bases fit TRBD1. V trimming: 1 base; J trimming: 6 bases; junction bases outside the gene matches: 6. The CDR3 runs to 15 residues. CDR1 MNHNS and CDR2 SASEGT come from the germline V gene. The CDR3 DNA sequence: TGTGCCAGCAGTGAAGGGACAGGGGTAATTGATGGCTACACCTTC. As protein: CASSEGTGVIDGYTF.

The sample holds one count of this clone. The chain employs TRBV7-6 and TRBJ2-5, with a possible D match to TRBD2 (5 bases). V lost 3 bases, J lost 2 bases, and 7 bases lay in between. Germline CDR1 SGHVS, CDR2 FNYEAQ. There are 13 residues in the CDR3. As DNA, the CDR3 is TGTGCCAGCAGCTTGGGAGAGCAAGAGACCCAGTACTTC. Protein: CASSLGEQETQYF.

This clone was picked up a small number of times. The chain employs TRBV27 and TRBJ1-5, with unresolved D. V was clipped by 3 bases and J by 5 bases, with 8 bases between them. The V gene's germline CDR1 is MNHEY and CDR2 SMNVEV (reference sequence). This CDR3 is 13 amino acids long. DNA of the CDR3: TGTGCCAGCAGTTTCACCCCCTATCAGCCCCAGCATTTT. Residues: CASSFTPYQPQHF.

The chain employs TRBV20-1 and TRBJ2-1; D is uncertain. Germline V gene lookup returns CDR1 DFQATT and CDR2 SNEGSKA (reference sequence). This CDR3 has 11 amino acids. V gave up 0 bases and J gave up 11 bases, with 8 bases separating them. Here the CDR3 DNA reads TGCAGTGCTAGAGATTTCCCGCAGCAGTTCTTC. Translation: CSARDFPQQFF.

The chain joins TRBV10-3 to TRBJ2-2, with D perhaps TRBD1 (6 bases). The V gene lost 6 bases and the J gene lost 4 bases, with 15 bases spanning the gap. Germline V gene data show CDR1 as ENHRY and CDR2 as SYGVKD. CDR3 length equals 15 residues. For the CDR3, the DNA is TGTGCCATCAGGGCGGACAGTAGTTTCACCGGGGAGCTGTTTTTT. Translation: CAIRADSSFTGELFF.

The gene calls are TRBV27 and TRBJ1-5; unclear D gene. The CDR3 runs to 13 residues. The germline CDR1 and CDR2 sequences are MNHEY and SMNVEV (reference sequence). V was trimmed by 3 bases and J by 3 bases, leaving 6 bases between them. The CDR3 coding sequence is TGTGCCAGCAGTTTTGGCGCCAATCAGCCCCAGCATTTT. Amino acids: CASSFGANQPQHF.

The CDR3 nucleotides read TGCAGCGGTGGACTAGGCTACAATGAGCAGTTCTTC. It is translated as CSGGLGYNEQFF. The chain employs TRBV29-1 and TRBJ2-1; TRBD2 agrees at 7 bases. CDR1 is SQVTM, CDR2 ANQGSEA, per germline. CDR3 length: 12 residues. J was trimmed by 3 bases and V by 7 bases; bases with no gene match: 3.

This clone was observed a few times. The chain recombines TRBV20-1 with TRBJ1-1; D is ambiguous. Trimming left V 0 bases short and J 11 bases short, with 4 bases between. The CDR3 runs to 9 residues. The germline V gene has CDR1 DFQATT and CDR2 SNEGSKA (reference sequence). This CDR3 reads CSAREAAFF. Written as DNA, the CDR3 is TGCAGTGCTAGAGAGGCGGCTTTCTTT.

The chain joins TRBV7-8 to TRBJ2-7; the match to TRBD1 covers 7 bases. Germline V lookup: CDR1 SGHVS, CDR2 FQNEAQ. The CDR3 spans 13 residues. After removal of 7 bases from V and 3 bases from J, the junction contained 6 bases not matched to a gene. CDR3 bases: TGTGCCAGCACCCACAGGGGAAACTACGAGCAGTACTTC. It is translated as CASTHRGNYEQYF.

The rearrangement links TRBV9 to TRBJ1-1; D is unclear. Germline V gene lookup returns CDR1 SGDLS and CDR2 YYNGEE. Trimming stripped 1 base from V and 1 base from J, with 5 bases between. The CDR3 is 13 amino acids. CDR3 sequence reads: CASSVRTNTEAFF. CDR3 DNA: TGTGCCAGCAGCGTAAGGACGAACACTGAAGCTTTCTTT.

On this clone itself: The germline gene is not matched at one end of the junction; a read error may be the cause. The sample contains more than one DNA sequence encoding this CDR3. The gene calls are TRBV29-1 and TRBJ2-7; D remains unclear. The CDR3 loop spans 12 amino acids. Germline lookup yields CDR1 SQVTM and CDR2 ANQGSEA. In DNA form, the CDR3 reads TGCAGCGTTGTTGGAACCTCCTACGAGCAGTACTTT. Translated, it gives CSVVGTSYEQYF.

The gene calls are TRBV5-1 and TRBJ2-3; 9 bases agree with TRBD2. With 0 bases clipped from V and 3 bases from J, the junction kept 2 bases outside the gene matches. The CDR3 spans 15 residues. The germline V gene has CDR1 SGHRS and CDR2 YFSETQ. The CDR3 is CASSLVAGETDTQYF. CDR3 DNA: TGCGCCAGCAGCTTGGTAGCGGGGGAAACAGATACGCAGTATTTT. Full variable domain (outside the CDR3, taken from reference TRBV5-1 and TRBJ2-3): KAGVTQTPRYLIKTRGQQVTLSCSPISGHRSVSWYQQTPGQGLQFLFEYFSETQRNKGNFPGRFSGRQFSNSRSEMNVSTLELGDSALYLCASSLVAGETDTQYFGPGTRLTVL.

This chain uses TRBV23-1 with TRBJ2-7; D remains ambiguous. TRBV23-1 is an ORF; its function is uncertain. This CDR3 has 11 residues. Trimming took 6 bases from V and 4 from J, leaving 7 bases between them. This chain's CDR3 is CASRPRYEQYF. CDR3 DNA: TGCGCCAGCAGGCCCCGTTACGAGCAGTACTTC.

This clone showed up just once. V gene TRBV9 combines with J gene TRBJ2-3; 10 bases fit TRBD1. This CDR3 is 15 amino acids long. CDR1 and CDR2 from the germline V gene are SGDLS and YYNGEE. V shed 4 bases, J shed 7 bases, and the junction held 9 bases outside the gene matches. CDR3 bases: TGTGCCAGCAGCCCCGGGACAGGGGTTCCCAATACGCAGTATTTT. Translation gives CASSPGTGVPNTQYF.

This chain connects TRBV14 to TRBJ2-7, with 16 bases that match TRBD2. Germline CDR1 and CDR2: SGHDN and FVKESK. The CDR3 totals 18 residues. J lost 5 bases, V lost 4 bases, and 11 bases had no gene match. The CDR3: CASSPNGTSGRAYHEQYF. The CDR3 DNA sequence: TGTGCCAGCAGCCCGAACGGGACTAGCGGGAGGGCATACCACGAGCAGTACTTC.

The CDR3 spells CASSETEYGYTF. Here the CDR3 DNA reads TGTGCCAGCAGCGAGACGGAATATGGCTACACCTTC. This sequence joins TRBV2 and TRBJ1-2, with unresolved D. Germline-derived CDR1 and CDR2 are SNHLY and FYNNEI. This CDR3 has 12 amino acids. Trimming took off 6 bases at V and 5 bases at J, with 10 bases between the two ends.

This clone was seen just once. The genes are TRBV29-1 and TRBJ2-1; 13 nucleotides align to TRBD2. The CDR3 extends over 15 amino acids. Trimming cost V 5 bases and J 7 bases; bases outside gene matches: 8. Germline assignment: CDR1 SQVTM and CDR2 ANQGSEA. CDR3 amino acids: CSVYTSGRDGNEQFF. CDR3 sequence (DNA): TGCAGCGTTTACACTAGCGGGAGGGACGGGAATGAGCAGTTCTTC.

The chain links TRBV14 to TRBJ2-7; D gene ambiguous. The CDR3 is 15 amino acids. CDR1 and CDR2 (germline): SGHDN, FVKESK. V dropped 0 bases and J dropped 1 base, with 10 bases sitting between them. As DNA, the CDR3 is TGTGCCAGCAGCCAAGATTGGAGCTTGTCCTACGAGCAGTACTTC. It is translated as CASSQDWSLSYEQYF.

This sequence joins TRBV29-1 and TRBJ2-3; 7 positions agree with TRBD1. The CDR3 spans 13 residues. V shed 5 bases and J 3 bases; nucleotides not matched to a gene: 5. Germline CDR1 and CDR2: SQVTM and ANQGSEA. The DNA for the CDR3 is TGCAGCGTTTCGACAGGGATAACAGATACGCAGTATTTT. Amino acid sequence: CSVSTGITDTQYF.

CDR3 DNA sequence: TGTGCCATAGGAGTATTGAACACTGAAGCTTTCTTT. Translated, it gives CAIGVLNTEAFF. This sequence joins TRBV6-1 and TRBJ1-1; D not certain. The CDR3 is made up of 12 amino acids. The germline V gene has CDR1 MNHNS and CDR2 SASEGT. V was shortened by 10 bases and J by 0 bases, with 9 bases between the two germline ends.

This chain uses TRBV6-6 with TRBJ1-4; 9 nucleotides match TRBD1. The CDR3 consists of 14 residues. Per the germline V gene, CDR1 is MNHNY and CDR2 is SVGAGI (reference sequence). The V segment lost 7 bases and the J segment 10 bases; nucleotides outside the gene matches: 10. DNA for the CDR3: TGTGCCAGCATTGGGGGGACAGGGTATTCAAAACTGTTTTTT. Amino acid sequence: CASIGGTGYSKLFF.

This clone turned up a few times. This chain connects TRBV5-1 to TRBJ1-2; TRBD1 matches at 9 bases. V gave up 1 base and J gave up 5 bases; unmatched junction bases: 6. The germline CDR1 and CDR2 sequences are SGHRS and YFSETQ. The CDR3 spans 15 residues. CDR3 coding DNA: TGCGCCAGCAGCTTGTTATCGGGACAGGGATATGGCTACACCTTC. This encodes CASSLLSGQGYGYTF.

The rearrangement links TRBV5-1 to TRBJ2-1, with TRBD1 identical over 9 bases. The V segment lost 4 bases and the J segment 4 bases; nucleotides outside the gene matches: 3. This CDR3 has 14 amino acids. The germline V gene encodes CDR1 SGHRS and CDR2 YFSETQ. CDR3 loop: CASSPGQGYNEQFF. CDR3 sequence (DNA): TGCGCCAGCAGCCCCGGACAGGGGTACAATGAGCAGTTCTTC.

Worth noting for this clone: Other DNA sequences in the sample encode the same CDR3. CDR3 region: CASSFPGDQPQHF. In DNA form, the CDR3 reads TGTGCCAGCAGTTTCCCAGGGGATCAGCCCCAGCATTTT. The rearrangement links TRBV28 to TRBJ1-5; maybe TRBD1 (6 bases). V was trimmed by 3 bases and J by 5 bases, leaving 8 bases between them. There are 13 residues in the CDR3. CDR1 is MDHEN and CDR2 is SYDVKM in the germline V gene.

V is TRBV18 and J is TRBJ1-3, with D perhaps matching TRBD1 (6 bases). The CDR3 runs 13 residues. The V end lost 4 bases, the J end lost 4 bases, and 8 bases lay between the germline ends. CDR1 is KGHSH, CDR2 LQKENI, per germline. As DNA, the CDR3 is TGTGCCAGCTCACTGGACAGAGGAAACACCATATATTTT. It encodes CASSLDRGNTIYF.

The chain uses TRBV23-1 and TRBJ1-1, with D possibly matching TRBD1 (6 bases). TRBV23-1 qualifies as an ORF whose function is uncertain. Trimming pared 8 bases from V and 1 base from J, leaving 14 bases between. This CDR3 spans 14 amino acids. The CDR3 here is CASSWHRENTEAFF. CDR3 in DNA: TGCGCCAGCTCCTGGCACAGGGAGAACACTGAAGCTTTCTTT.

The chain combines TRBV9 with TRBJ1-1, with TRBD1 matching over 8 bases. V gave up 6 bases and J gave up 3 bases; unmatched junction bases: 10. The CDR3 runs to 15 residues. Germline V gene lookup returns CDR1 SGDLS and CDR2 YYNGEE. CDR3 region: CASNDGQGGDTEAFF. In DNA form, the CDR3 reads TGTGCCAGCAACGATGGACAGGGCGGGGACACTGAAGCTTTCTTT.